This TCR beta chain was obtained from a study of shared clonotypes between healthy human individuals. Looking at the study overall: CD8 memory received one plate per donor, CD8 naive two, CD4 memory three and CD4 naive three.

The CDR3 runs to 13 residues. The germline V and J ends were trimmed by 3 bases and 4 bases, with 8 bases remaining between them. CDR1 and CDR2 from the germline V gene are SGDLS and YYNGEE. Execution of the assay was at deep level. Measured with immunoSEQ multiplex PCR; TCRdb has only the in-frame clones, and not every one. The profile shows about 1.1 million clones, 78% of them singletons. This clone has more than one count but fewer than ten. Donors were healthy HIV-negative adults without recent acute infections or vaccinations. Adults of Caucasian background living in Nashville, Tennessee made up all donors.

V usage is TRBV9 and J usage is TRBJ1-5; D is uncertain. Source material: memory CD4+ T cells from PBMCs. Subset of the sample: CD45RA-negative fraction. The TCR originated in a man aged 18 to 30 in good health. Some clones in this sample may be carry-over from other donors' samples. Written as DNA, the CDR3 is TGTGCCAGCAGCGCGGACTGGAATCAGCCCCAGCATTTT. Amino acids: CASSADWNQPQHF.